Sequencing of this T cell receptor (beta chain) was carried out in a study of cytomegalovirus exposure and HLA in healthy donors. The study ran its PCR with 60 Vbeta and 13 Jbeta primers. The table came from immunoSEQ multiplex PCR; TCRdb's copy has only in-frame clones and leaves some out. Here the sample spans 250,000 or so clones, around nine tenths being singletons. As to this clone: Its antigen remains unknown.

The CDR3 loop spans 14 amino acids. Per the germline V gene, CDR1 is SGHTA and CDR2 is FQGNSA. Trimming stripped 6 bases from V and 4 bases from J, with 15 bases between. The study, taken as a whole, reports: Reported results showed that the classifier diagnosed cytomegalovirus status with high specificity and sensitivity. In a later analysis, donors in an Asian-associated ancestry cluster reportedly had fewer N-insertions in productive TCRs than the cohort mean. Roughly even sequencing depth across donors was the assumption behind the presence/absence analyses.

The chain combines TRBV7-2 with TRBJ1-1, with D maybe TRBD1 (5 bases). This receptor was taken from a girl aged 2 to 10 in good health and CMV-seronegative. Sequencing was performed on PBMCs. The CDR3 bases are TGTGCCAGCAGTTCGAGGACATCGGGCACTGAAGCTTTCTTT. It is translated as CASSSRTSGTEAFF.